The next 7 T cell receptor beta chains were all read from a single sample in a study of blood T cell repertoires in COVID-19 (dated by TCRdb to 2019 to 2021). Library prep was done by the immunoSEQ multiplex PCR assay. TCRdb took over this immuneACCESS table, retaining in-frame rearrangements with V and J assigned. Such tables are incomplete; in checked studies, under half of the missing clones stem from an unresolved V gene, and the remainder is unexplained. The sample records fewer than 250,000 clones, more than 75% of which are singletons. The top ten clones comprise more than 2% of the sample. Material: PBMCs or T cells enriched from blood (not recorded which). Every receptor here comes from a woman between 50 and 59 years old who had recovered from COVID-19.

This sequence joins TRBV27 and TRBJ2-2, with a weak D call TRBD1 (6 bases). The CDR3 contains 15 residues. In germline, CDR1 is MNHEY, CDR2 SMNVEV (reference sequence). V was clipped by 6 bases and J by 7 bases, with 18 bases between them. CDR3 amino acids: CASSLRTEKHGELFF. CDR3 bases: TGTGCCAGCAGCCTCAGGACAGAAAAACACGGGGAGCTGTTTTTT.

The chain is built from TRBV4-3 and TRBJ2-7, with a weak D call TRBD2 (6 bases). Trimming removed 5 bases at V and 5 bases at J, with 19 bases between. CDR3 length: 15 residues. Germline loops: CDR1 LGHNA, CDR2 YSLEER. The CDR3 loop is CASSYRPSGGDEQYF. Written as DNA, the CDR3 is TGCGCCAGCAGCTATCGTCCCTCCGGGGGTGACGAGCAGTACTTC.

This clone occurred once. The chain recombines TRBV4-2 with TRBJ2-7, with TRBD2 matching 7 bases. Germline values: CDR1 LGHNA, CDR2 YNFKEQ. The J segment lost 1 base and the V segment lost 1 base, leaving 10 bases of the junction unmatched. CDR3 length equals 17 residues. DNA of the CDR3: TGTGCCAGCAGCCAAGGAGGAGAGCGGGACTGGTCCTACGAGCAGTACTTC. Translating gives CASSQGGERDWSYEQYF.

CDR3 DNA sequence: TGTGCCAGCAGCTTGGTTTCCCGTTCGACCGGGGAGCTGTTTTTT. Protein: CASSLVSRSTGELFF. The J gene is TRBJ2-2, the V gene TRBV5-6; no definite D call. The CDR3 runs 15 residues. Germline V gene data show CDR1 as SGHDT and CDR2 as YYEEEE. Trimming left V 0 bases short and J 5 bases short, with 11 bases between.

The chain uses TRBV10-3 and TRBJ2-1; 7 bases are shared with TRBD2. This CDR3 region has 15 residues. Trimming cost V 6 bases and J 0 bases; bases outside gene matches: 5. The germline V gene has CDR1 ENHRY and CDR2 SYGVKD. The CDR3 is CAISARGSSYNEQFF. The CDR3 nucleotides read TGTGCCATCAGCGCCCGCGGGAGCTCCTACAATGAGCAGTTCTTC.

This chain joins TRBV9 and TRBJ2-1, with 10 bases fitting TRBD1. This CDR3 spans 15 amino acids. CDR1 and CDR2 from the germline V gene are SGDLS and YYNGEE. Germline trimming cut 0 bases from V and 7 bases from J; bases unmatched to any gene: 4. The CDR3 loop reads CASSVGQGAINEQFF. The CDR3 nucleotides are TGTGCCAGCAGCGTAGGACAGGGGGCTATTAATGAGCAGTTCTTC.

The J gene is TRBJ2-1, the V gene TRBV5-6; 9 bases match TRBD2. V shed 1 base, J shed 3 bases, and the junction held 5 bases outside the gene matches. The CDR3 runs to 16 residues. Per the germline V gene, CDR1 is SGHDT and CDR2 is YYEEEE. Here the CDR3 reads CASSLISGSIYNEQFF. The CDR3 region has the DNA TGTGCCAGCAGCTTGATTAGCGGGAGTATCTACAATGAGCAGTTCTTC.